Below, 16 T cell receptor beta chains from the same sample are listed, as sequenced in a study of identical twins. TCRdb reprocessed the 5' RACE reads with MiXCR, giving one entry per CDR3 protein. The sample contains about 530,000 distinct CDR3 sequences, 20% to 25% of which appear only once. These data were likewise used in another study, on yellow fever vaccine responses in identical twins.

The sequenced sample was CD4+ T cells sorted from blood. These receptors were collected from a woman under 30 in good health.

The rearrangement joins TRBV12-3 or TRBV12-4 to TRBJ2-1, with 7 positions matching TRBD2. The trim removed 4 bases at V and 8 bases at J, leaving 11 bases unmatched. CDR3 length: 15 amino acids. As DNA, the CDR3 is TGTGCCAGCAGTTCGCTCGGCGGGAGAGTCTATGAGCAGTTCTTC. It translates to CASSSLGGRVYEQFF.

The chain employs TRBV3-1 and TRBJ2-3, with D perhaps matching TRBD2 (6 bases). Germline V gene data show CDR1 as LGHDT and CDR2 as YNNKEL (reference sequence). The CDR3 has 15 amino acids. V was pared by 4 bases and J by 5 bases, with 16 bases between. CDR3 region: CASSPGSGSGDTQYF. DNA for the CDR3: TGTGCCAGCAGCCCAGGGTCGGGTAGCGGAGATACGCAGTATTTT.

The V gene is TRBV19, the J gene TRBJ2-7; D possibly uses TRBD1 or TRBD2 (6 bases each). CDR1 and CDR2 (germline): LNHDA, SQIVND (reference sequence). This CDR3 has 18 residues. Trimming left V 4 bases short and J 4 bases short, with 26 bases between. The DNA of the CDR3 is TGTGCCAGTAGTAATTTCGGGGGCGAGTCACCCCCGGCATACGAGCAGTACTTC. It yields the protein CASSNFGGESPPAYEQYF.

V usage is TRBV3-1 and J usage is TRBJ2-3; D unresolved. The CDR3 covers 12 residues. The ends were cut back, 4 bases at V and 8 bases at J, with 10 bases in the middle. Germline V lookup: CDR1 LGHDT, CDR2 YNNKEL (reference sequence). The CDR3 DNA follows: TGTGCCAGCAGCCGCGGAGAAGGTACGCAGTATTTT. Translation gives CASSRGEGTQYF.

This sequence joins TRBV7-3 and TRBJ2-5; D unresolved. This CDR3 comprises 13 residues. V was cut by 5 bases and J by 2 bases, with 9 bases left in between. Germline loops: CDR1 SGHTA, CDR2 FQGTGA. Here the CDR3 DNA reads TGTGCCAGCAGCCGGGCTGAACAAGAGACCCAGTACTTC. Translation gives CASSRAEQETQYF. The full variable domain, in which reference TRBV7-3 and TRBJ2-5 provide the parts outside the CDR3, is GAGVSQTPSNKVTEKGKYVELRCDPISGHTALYWYRQSLGQGPEFLIYFQGTGAADDSGLPNDRFFAVRPEGSVSTLKIQRTERGDSAVYLCASSRAEQETQYFGPGTRLLVL.

This clonotype was seen only a few times. V usage is TRBV10-3 and J usage is TRBJ1-1, with 7 bases that match TRBD1. The length of the CDR3 is 14 residues. J was trimmed by 2 bases and V by 7 bases; bases with no gene match: 7. Germline V gene sequence: CDR1 ENHRY, CDR2 SYGVKD. The CDR3 coding sequence is TGTGCCATCAAATCCGGGACAGCCAACACTGAAGCTTTCTTT. Protein sequence: CAIKSGTANTEAFF.

This clonotype was detected a few times. The J gene is TRBJ2-2, the V gene TRBV12-3 or TRBV12-4; D is perhaps TRBD1 (5 bases). V was cut by 1 base and J by 4 bases, with 13 bases left in between. The CDR3 totals 16 residues. Here the CDR3 reads CASSLGFTGFTGELFF. As DNA, the CDR3 is TGTGCCAGCAGTTTAGGCTTCACAGGTTTCACCGGGGAGCTGTTTTTT.

This chain joins TRBV7-9 and TRBJ1-2, with D unresolved. Germline V gives CDR1 SEHNR, CDR2 FQNEAQ (reference sequence). Trimming shortened V by 4 bases and J by 4 bases, and 19 bases separated the two germline ends. The CDR3 covers 16 residues. The CDR3, as DNA: TGTGCCAGCAGCTCCGGTACGGCAACAAGAATCTATGGCTACACCTTC. It codes for CASSSGTATRIYGYTF.

The V gene is TRBV15, the J gene TRBJ2-1; 9 positions match TRBD2. Trimming at V came to 1 base and at J to 5 bases, leaving 9 bases not matched to a gene. The CDR3 is 17 amino acids. Germline V CDR1 and CDR2: LNHNV, YYDKDF (reference sequence). This CDR3 reads CATSRVLRASGDNEQFF. CDR3 nucleotide sequence: TGTGCCACCAGCAGAGTATTGCGGGCTAGCGGGGACAATGAGCAGTTCTTC.

The V and J genes are TRBV5-1 and TRBJ1-1; D is ambiguous. V was clipped by 3 bases and J by 4 bases, with 13 bases between them. Per the germline V gene, CDR1 is SGHRS and CDR2 is YFSETQ. The CDR3 loop spans 14 amino acids. Here the CDR3 reads CASSWTERGTEAFF. DNA of the CDR3: TGCGCCAGCAGCTGGACCGAACGAGGCACTGAAGCTTTCTTT.

CDR3 nucleotides: TGTGCCACCAGCAGAGATCGGGGGGCCTACAATGAGCAGTTCTTC. Its translation is CATSRDRGAYNEQFF. J is TRBJ2-1 and V is TRBV15; TRBD2 matches at 7 bases. J was trimmed by 2 bases and V by 0 bases; bases with no gene match: 1. Germline V gene sequence: CDR1 LNHNV, CDR2 YYDKDF (reference sequence). The CDR3 is 15 amino acids.

In this sample, this clonotype turned up a few times. The chain couples TRBV20-1 to TRBJ2-3, with D possibly being TRBD2 (6 bases). The CDR3 contains 13 residues. The V gene's germline CDR1 is DFQATT and CDR2 SNEGSKA (reference sequence). Trimming took off 3 bases at V and 2 bases at J, with 9 bases between the two ends. Here the CDR3 DNA reads TGCAGTGCTAGTAGCGGCAACACAGATACGCAGTATTTT. It yields the protein CSASSGNTDTQYF.

This clonotype was found a few times. The chain combines TRBV7-2 with TRBJ2-1; D is ambiguous. CDR1 and CDR2 (germline): SGHTA, FQGNSA. V was trimmed by 0 bases and J by 0 bases, leaving 9 bases between them. CDR3 length equals 16 residues. The CDR3 sequence is CASSLAYQSSYNEQFF. Here the CDR3 DNA reads TGTGCCAGCAGCTTAGCCTACCAAAGCTCCTACAATGAGCAGTTCTTC.

This chain connects TRBV7-2 to TRBJ1-2; D possibly corresponds to TRBD1 (6 bases). The CDR3 sequence is 14 residues long. Germline CDR1 reads SGHTA; CDR2 reads FQGNSA. The V and J ends lost 5 bases and 4 bases respectively, with 14 bases between them. CDR3 sequence reads: CASSLNRDGYGYTF. The CDR3 DNA sequence: TGTGCCAGCAGCCTTAACAGGGATGGCTATGGCTACACCTTC.

This sequence joins TRBV7-8 and TRBJ1-5; D might be TRBD1 (5 bases). This CDR3 spans 15 amino acids. V gave up 0 bases and J gave up 5 bases, with 11 bases separating them. Looked up from germline, CDR1 is SGHVS and CDR2 is FQNEAQ. In nucleotides, the CDR3 is TGTGCCAGCAGCTTAGCGGCAGGGTGGGATCAGCCCCAGCATTTT. It encodes CASSLAAGWDQPQHF.

This clonotype was detected a few times. This rearrangement joins TRBV5-4 to TRBJ1-1, with D maybe TRBD1 (5 bases). The CDR3 has 14 amino acids. Per the germline V gene, CDR1 is SGHNT and CDR2 is YYREEE (reference sequence). Trimming removed 4 bases from V and 4 bases from J, with 14 bases in between. For the CDR3, the DNA is TGTGCCAGCAGCCGACAGTGGGATGGCACTGAAGCTTTCTTT. As protein: CASSRQWDGTEAFF.